A selection of T cell receptor beta chains follows, all from one sample in a study of cytomegalovirus exposure and HLA in healthy donors. Measured with immunoSEQ multiplex PCR; TCRdb has only the in-frame clones, and not every one. The sample records 150,000 to 250,000 clones, 75% to 85% being singletons. The sequencing input was PBMCs. The receptors here all came from a woman between 50 and 59 years old in good health and CMV-seropositive. Each CDR3 is given with its conserved first and last residue.

13 | TRBJ1-1 | TRBV28 | CASSQNRRSKAFF
15 | TRBJ1-2 | TRBV15 | CATSRDRDTNYGYTF
15 | TRBJ2-1 | TRBV5-8 | CASSTDGSSYNEQFF
15 | TRBJ2-1 | TRBV28 | CASRQLAGPYNEQFF
14 | TRBJ1-2 | TRBV7-2 | CASSRTGENYGYTF
14 | TRBJ1-2 | TRBV27 | CASSPRTGTSGYTF
17 | TRBJ2-3 | TRBV19 | CASSTSRQVFLTDTQYF
15 | TRBJ2-4 | TRBV6-1 | CASRGTRDPKNIQYF
15 | TRBJ2-1 | TRBV28 | CASSSSGGALYEQFF
15 | TRBJ1-4 | TRBV15 | CATSRVGRGNEKLFF
14 | TRBJ1-5 | TRBV19 | CASSAQGANQPQHF
14 | TRBJ2-5 | TRBV2 | CASSEETSSETQYF
15 | TRBJ1-4 | TRBV28 | CASSFHTFGSEKLFF
12 | TRBJ2-7 | TRBV28 | CASTDSSYEQYF
13 | TRBJ2-2 | TRBV2 | CASSPGYTGELFF
13 | TRBJ2-7 | TRBV2 | CASGSQIAYEQYF
14 | TRBJ1-4 | TRBV28 | CASSIPQGGGKLFF
16 | TRBJ2-1 | TRBV6-1 | CASSARLAGDYNEQFF
14 | TRBJ2-3 | TRBV11-3 | CASSGGMSTDTQYF
17 | TRBJ2-4 | TRBV5-6 | CASSLETSGGAKNSQYF
15 | TRBJ2-1 | TRBV7-2 | CASSPGEGGRNEQFF
15 | TRBJ2-2 | TRBV4-1 | CASSQERQNTGELFF
14 | TRBJ2-2 | TRBV11-2 | CASSLQVNTGELFF
16 | TRBJ2-3 | TRBV5-6 | CASSRDFSGGADTQYF
15 | TRBJ2-5 | TRBV10-3 | CAISEPSGGQETQYF
14 | TRBJ1-6 | TRBV28 | CASSPGTGIGPLHF
14 | TRBJ1-4 | TRBV7-9 | CASSEGTGGEKLFF
14 | TRBJ1-2 | TRBV11-2 | CASSFRTGGYGYTF
15 | TRBJ2-5 | TRBV5-1 | CASSHEGQSWETQYF
16 | TRBJ2-2 | TRBV7-3 | CASSYAATGNTGELFF